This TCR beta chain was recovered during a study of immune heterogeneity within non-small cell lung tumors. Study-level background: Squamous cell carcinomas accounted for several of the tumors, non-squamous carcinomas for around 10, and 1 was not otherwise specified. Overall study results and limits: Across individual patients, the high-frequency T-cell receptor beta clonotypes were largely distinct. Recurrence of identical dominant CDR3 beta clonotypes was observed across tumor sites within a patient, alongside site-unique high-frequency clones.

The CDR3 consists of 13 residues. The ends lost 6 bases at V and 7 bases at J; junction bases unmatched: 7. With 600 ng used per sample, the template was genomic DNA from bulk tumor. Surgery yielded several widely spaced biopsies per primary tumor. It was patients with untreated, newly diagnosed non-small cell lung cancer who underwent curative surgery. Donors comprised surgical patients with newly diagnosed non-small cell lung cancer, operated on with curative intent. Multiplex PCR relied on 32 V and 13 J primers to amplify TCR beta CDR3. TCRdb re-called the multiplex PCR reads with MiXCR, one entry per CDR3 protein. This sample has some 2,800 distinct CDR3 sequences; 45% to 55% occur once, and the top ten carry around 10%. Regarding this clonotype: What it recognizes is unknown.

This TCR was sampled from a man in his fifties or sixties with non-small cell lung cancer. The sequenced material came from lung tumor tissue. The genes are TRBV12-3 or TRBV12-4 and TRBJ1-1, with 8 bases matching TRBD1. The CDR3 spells CASSRLQGVEAFF. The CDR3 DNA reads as TGTGCCAGCAGCAGATTACAGGGGGTTGAAGCTTTCTTT.